This record looks at one TCR beta chain sequence and its context. V was shortened by 0 bases and J by 2 bases, with 9 bases between the two germline ends. CDR3 length: 14 residues. Germline assignment: CDR1 SGDLS and CDR2 YYNGEE. This specimen comes from a study of blood T cell repertoires in COVID-19. At the level of the study: Donors in the United States, Italy and Spain gave samples during acute or convalescent COVID-19.

Assay: immunoSEQ multiplex PCR; the TCRdb copy retains only in-frame clones and omits some. The repertoire consists of 150,000 or so clones, with approximately 80% occurring once and the leading ten covering around 3%. The TCR originated in an elderly woman with acute or convalescent COVID-19. V usage is TRBV9 and J usage is TRBJ2-7; a weak D match, TRBD1 (6 bases). Sequencing input: peripheral blood. CDR3 bases: TGTGCCAGCAGCGTAGCACAGGGAGCCTACGAGCAGTACTTC. It is translated as CASSVAQGAYEQYF.